This TCR beta chain was captured in a study of response to subunit inactivated influenza vaccine (dated by TCRdb to 2016 to 2019). Describing the broader study: Deep quantitative profiling of the T cell receptor repertoire was used in the study to follow responses to a trivalent subunit inactivated influenza vaccine. General conclusions and limits of the study: The authors proposed that each seasonal influenza vaccination may bring in only a limited number of new T cells.

This clonotype was observed a handful of times. The clone's antigen remains unknown. This sequence may be a read error, since a much larger clone differs from it by one base. To prepare the library, RT-PCR was applied. Sequencing instrument: Illumina HiSeq 2500. The public reads were reprocessed in TCRdb via fastp at Q25 and MiXCR, keeping in-frame beta chains. Rows with one shared CDR3 protein collapse into an entry with the most common genes and DNA. This sample comprises about 540,000 distinct CDR3 sequences, less than 25% of them detected only once. The top ten hold 2.5% to 3.5% of the sample. Counted from cysteine to phenylalanine, this CDR3 has 15 amino acids. Only the CDR3 part of the read is kept: 45 bases, read in frame from the first base. CDR1 MNHEY and CDR2 SVGAGI were looked up in the germline V gene. V loses 4 bases at its end and J loses 4 bases; junction bases beyond the gene matches: 3.

The same data also contributed to another study, on T cells expressing NK-cell markers. The second investigation adds: The TCR beta cDNA libraries were made using 5'RACE template switching, a step that added both a universal primer site and unique molecular identifiers. TCR beta-chain repertoires were profiled in sorted CD3+CD56+NKG2C+, CD3+CD56+NKG2C- and CD3+CD56-NKG2C+ T-cell subsets from several donors. Seven of the eight sequenced donors were HCMV-seropositive and one was HCMV-seronegative. In several experiments an anti-gammadeltaTCR antibody was added to restrict sorting to alphabetaTCR-expressing T cells. For six donors, the dominant CD3+CD56+NKG2C+ clonotypes were among the top 10 CD8+ clonotypes and accounted for about 1.0-7.5% of CD8+ T cells. Those dominant clonotypes were again the most abundant among CD3+CD56-NKG2C+ cells in a handful of donors, at roughly 25-60.1%. It remained unclear whether the expanded NKG2C-expressing T cell clones were specific for HCMV antigens. All eight donors whose samples were sequenced were randomly selected healthy volunteers, three of them men and five women. HCMV serostatus was determined by detecting HCMV-specific IgG in serum with a commercial ELISA kit. Ficoll density gradient centrifugation was used to isolate peripheral blood mononuclear cells from blood. Magnetic immunoseparation with Miltenyi isolation kits was used to isolate CD4+ and CD8+ T cells from PBMC. Synthesis of cDNA was primed from the TCR beta constant segment and was followed by two consecutive PCR amplification steps. Sequencing of the libraries produced 2 x 150 bp reads on Illumina HiSeq 2000/2500, MiSeq or NextSeq. MIGEC was used to demultiplex reads and group the reads by UMI, and MiTCR was used to assemble and quantify clonotypes. Only TCR cDNA sequences supported by at least two reads were kept to exclude erroneous sequences. The tcR package was used for downstream repertoire analysis, and clonotypes were matched across fractions by CDR3 nucleotide sequence plus V segment. VDJmatch was used to annotate antigen specificity against VDJdb, with one amino acid substitution in CDR3 allowed.

This clonotype originated in a man aged 45 to 65 who received an inactivated influenza vaccine. Donor details come from another sample of the same person, matched by shared clones. Sequences were derived from CD4+ T cells sorted from PBMCs, sampled 11 to 12 days after vaccination. The chain links TRBV6-5 with TRBJ2-3; TRBD2 agrees with 12 junctional bases. The CDR3 reads CASSFASGGADTQYF. The sequenced DNA: TGTGCCAGCAGTTTTGCTAGCGGGGGGGCAGATACGCAGTATTTT.